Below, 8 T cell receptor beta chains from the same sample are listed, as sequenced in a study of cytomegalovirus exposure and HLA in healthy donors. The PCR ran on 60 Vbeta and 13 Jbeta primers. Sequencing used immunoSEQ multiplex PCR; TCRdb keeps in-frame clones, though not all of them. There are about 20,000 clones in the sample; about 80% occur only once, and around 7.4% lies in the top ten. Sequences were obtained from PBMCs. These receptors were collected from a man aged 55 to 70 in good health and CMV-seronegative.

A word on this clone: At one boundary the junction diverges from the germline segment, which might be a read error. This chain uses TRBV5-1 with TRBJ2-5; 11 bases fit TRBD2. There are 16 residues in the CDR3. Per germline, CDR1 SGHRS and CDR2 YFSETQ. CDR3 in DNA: TGCGCCCGCAGTTTTACGGGGACTAGCGGCCAAGAGACCCAGTACTTC. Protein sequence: CARSFTGTSGQETQYF. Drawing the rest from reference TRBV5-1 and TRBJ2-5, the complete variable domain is KAGVTQTPRYLIKTRGQQVTLSCSPISGHRSVSWYQQTPGQGLQFLFEYFSETQRNKGNFPGRFSGRQFSNSRSEMNVSTLELGDSALYLCARSFTGTSGQETQYFGPGTRLLVL.

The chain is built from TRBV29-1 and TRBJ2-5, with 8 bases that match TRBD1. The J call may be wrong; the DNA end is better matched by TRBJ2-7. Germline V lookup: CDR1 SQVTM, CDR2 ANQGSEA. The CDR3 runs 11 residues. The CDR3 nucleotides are TGCAGCGTTGTAACAGGGGGCGAGCAGTACTTC. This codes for CSVVTGGEQYF.

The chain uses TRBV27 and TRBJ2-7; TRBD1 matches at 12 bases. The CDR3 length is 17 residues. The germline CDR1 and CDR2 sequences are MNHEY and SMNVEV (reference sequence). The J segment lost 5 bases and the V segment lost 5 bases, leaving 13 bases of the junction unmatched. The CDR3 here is CASSPRAGQGAFDEQYF. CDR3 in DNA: TGTGCCAGCAGTCCTCGAGCGGGACAGGGGGCTTTCGACGAGCAGTACTTC.

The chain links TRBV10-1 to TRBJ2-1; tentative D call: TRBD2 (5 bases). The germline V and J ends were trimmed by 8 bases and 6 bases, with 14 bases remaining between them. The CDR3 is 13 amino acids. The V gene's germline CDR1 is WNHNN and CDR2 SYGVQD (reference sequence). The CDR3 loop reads CASGREGRNEQFF. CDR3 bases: TGCGCCAGCGGCCGGGAAGGGCGCAATGAGCAGTTCTTC.

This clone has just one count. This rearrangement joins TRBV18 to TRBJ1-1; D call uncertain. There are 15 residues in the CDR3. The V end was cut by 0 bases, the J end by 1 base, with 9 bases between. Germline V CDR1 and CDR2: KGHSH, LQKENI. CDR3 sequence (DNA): TGTGCCAGCTCACCACCGAGGGAAAGGAACACTGAAGCTTTCTTT. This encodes CASSPPRERNTEAFF.

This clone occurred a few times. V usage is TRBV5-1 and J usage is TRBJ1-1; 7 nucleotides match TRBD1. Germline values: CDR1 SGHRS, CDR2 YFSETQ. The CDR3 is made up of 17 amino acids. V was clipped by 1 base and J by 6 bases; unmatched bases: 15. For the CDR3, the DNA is TGCGCCAGCAGCTTGTGGTCAGGGGGGATGATGACCCCTGAAGCTTTCTTT. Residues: CASSLWSGGMMTPEAFF.

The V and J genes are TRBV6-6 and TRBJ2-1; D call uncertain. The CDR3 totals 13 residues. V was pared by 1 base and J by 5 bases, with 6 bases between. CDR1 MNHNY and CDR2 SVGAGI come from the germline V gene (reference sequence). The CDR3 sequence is CASSYWQDNEQFF. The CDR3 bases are TGTGCCAGCAGTTACTGGCAAGACAATGAGCAGTTCTTC.

The CDR3 DNA sequence: TGTGCCAGCAGCGCGGACTGTGGCTACACCTTC. It encodes CASSADCGYTF. V gene TRBV9 combines with J gene TRBJ1-2; D gene ambiguous. Germline CDR1 and CDR2: SGDLS and YYNGEE. Trimming removed 3 bases at V and 7 bases at J, with 7 bases between. The CDR3 extends over 11 amino acids.